This T cell receptor beta chain was sequenced for a study of cytomegalovirus exposure and HLA in healthy donors. Findings of the study overall: Reportedly, HLA-A and HLA-B alleles of most subjects were accurately predicted from TCR beta. The productive fraction for most TCR beta V segments was about 90% or about 30% in an earlier analysis. 16,951 TCR beta sequences were associated with HLA alleles at 0.05 false discovery rate in a later analysis. Sequencing artifact likely explains a cluster of highly shared sequence variants.

In the PCR, 60 Vbeta and 13 Jbeta primers were used. TCRdb keeps only in-frame clones here, not all; method: immunoSEQ multiplex PCR. This repertoire includes 150,000 to 200,000 clones. About this clone itself: Its antigen is undetermined.

With 0 bases removed from V and 0 bases from J, the gap between germline ends came to 6 bases. Germline assignment: CDR1 SGHDT and CDR2 YYEEEE. This CDR3 spans 14 amino acids. The rearrangement uses TRBV5-6 and TRBJ1-1; no firm D call. The source is a woman between 18 and 29 years old in good health and CMV-seropositive. Sequenced: PBMCs. CDR3 bases: TGTGCCAGCAGCTTGGATTACATGAACACTGAAGCTTTCTTT. This translates into CASSLDYMNTEAFF.